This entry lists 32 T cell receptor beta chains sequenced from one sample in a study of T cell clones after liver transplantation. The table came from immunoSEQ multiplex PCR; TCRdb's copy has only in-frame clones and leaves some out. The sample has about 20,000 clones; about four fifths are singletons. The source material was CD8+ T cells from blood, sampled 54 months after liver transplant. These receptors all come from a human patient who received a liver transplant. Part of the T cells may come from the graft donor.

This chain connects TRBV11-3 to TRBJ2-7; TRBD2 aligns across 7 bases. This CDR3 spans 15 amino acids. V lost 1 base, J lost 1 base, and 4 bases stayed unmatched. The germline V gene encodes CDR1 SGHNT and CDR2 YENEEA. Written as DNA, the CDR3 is TGTGCCAGCAGCTTAGGGGGAGGGGAATCCTACGAGCAGTACTTC. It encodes CASSLGGGESYEQYF.

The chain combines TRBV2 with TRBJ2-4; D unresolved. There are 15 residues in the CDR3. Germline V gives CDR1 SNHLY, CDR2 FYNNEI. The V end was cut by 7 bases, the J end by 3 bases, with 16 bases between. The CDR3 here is CASMGLSSGKNIQYF. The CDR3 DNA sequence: TGTGCCAGCATGGGCCTCAGTTCAGGCAAAAACATTCAGTACTTC.

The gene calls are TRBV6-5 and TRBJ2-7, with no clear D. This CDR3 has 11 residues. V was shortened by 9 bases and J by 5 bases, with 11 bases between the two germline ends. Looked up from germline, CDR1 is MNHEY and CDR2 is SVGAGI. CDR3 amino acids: CASGWADEQYF. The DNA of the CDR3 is TGTGCCAGTGGATGGGCGGACGAGCAGTACTTC.

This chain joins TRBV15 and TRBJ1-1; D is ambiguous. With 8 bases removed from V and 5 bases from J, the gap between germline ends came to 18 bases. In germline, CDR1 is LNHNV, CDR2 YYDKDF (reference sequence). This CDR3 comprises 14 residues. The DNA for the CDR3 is TGTGCCACCGGCTCGGGTCTCACGGGGACTGAAGCTTTCTTT. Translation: CATGSGLTGTEAFF.

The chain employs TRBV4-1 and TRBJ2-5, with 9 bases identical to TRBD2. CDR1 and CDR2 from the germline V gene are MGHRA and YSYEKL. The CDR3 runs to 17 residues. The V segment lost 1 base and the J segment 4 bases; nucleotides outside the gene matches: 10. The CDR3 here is CASSQVERGEFGETQYF. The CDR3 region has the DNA TGCGCCAGCAGCCAAGTGGAGCGGGGGGAGTTCGGAGAGACCCAGTACTTC.

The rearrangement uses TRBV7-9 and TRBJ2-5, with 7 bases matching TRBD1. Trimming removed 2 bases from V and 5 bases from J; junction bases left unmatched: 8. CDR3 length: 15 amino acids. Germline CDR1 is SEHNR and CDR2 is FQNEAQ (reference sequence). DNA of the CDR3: TGTGCCAGCAGCTTAATCCTCCTGACAGGGGAGACCCAGTACTTC. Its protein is CASSLILLTGETQYF.

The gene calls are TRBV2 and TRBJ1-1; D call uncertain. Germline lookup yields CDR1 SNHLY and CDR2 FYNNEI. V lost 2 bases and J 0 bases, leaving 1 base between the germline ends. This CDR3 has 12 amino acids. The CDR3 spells CASSEMNTEAFF. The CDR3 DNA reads TGTGCCAGCAGTGAAATGAACACTGAAGCTTTCTTT.

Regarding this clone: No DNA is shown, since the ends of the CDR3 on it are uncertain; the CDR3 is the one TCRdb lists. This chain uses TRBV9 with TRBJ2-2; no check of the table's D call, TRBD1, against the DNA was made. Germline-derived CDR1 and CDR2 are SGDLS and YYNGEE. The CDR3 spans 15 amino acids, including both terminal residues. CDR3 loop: CASSGQQGTPGSCFF.

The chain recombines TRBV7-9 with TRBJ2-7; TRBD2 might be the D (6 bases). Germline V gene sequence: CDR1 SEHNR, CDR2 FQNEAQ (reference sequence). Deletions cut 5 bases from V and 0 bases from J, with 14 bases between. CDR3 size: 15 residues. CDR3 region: CASSPAGSNSYEQYF. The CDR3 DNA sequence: TGTGCCAGCAGCCCAGCGGGTTCAAACTCCTACGAGCAGTACTTC.

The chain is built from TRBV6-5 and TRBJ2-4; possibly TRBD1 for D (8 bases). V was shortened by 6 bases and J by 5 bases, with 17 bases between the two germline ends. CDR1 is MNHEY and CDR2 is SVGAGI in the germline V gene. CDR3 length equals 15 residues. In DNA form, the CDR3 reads TGTGCCAGCAGCCCTTTAACAGGGGGGGAAAACATTCAGTACTTC. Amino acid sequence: CASSPLTGGENIQYF.

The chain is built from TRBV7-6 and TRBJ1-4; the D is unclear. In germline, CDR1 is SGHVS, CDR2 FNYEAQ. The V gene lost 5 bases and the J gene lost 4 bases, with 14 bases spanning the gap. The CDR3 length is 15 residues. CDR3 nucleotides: TGTGCCAGCAGCCCGCGTTCGGGGTTTAATGAAAAACTGTTTTTT. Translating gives CASSPRSGFNEKLFF.

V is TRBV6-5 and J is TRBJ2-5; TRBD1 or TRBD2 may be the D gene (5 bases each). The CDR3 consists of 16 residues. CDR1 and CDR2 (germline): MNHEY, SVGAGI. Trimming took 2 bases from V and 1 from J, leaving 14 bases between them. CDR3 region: CASSYGLSGTQETQYF. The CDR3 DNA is TGTGCCAGCAGTTACGGATTATCCGGGACCCAAGAGACCCAGTACTTC.

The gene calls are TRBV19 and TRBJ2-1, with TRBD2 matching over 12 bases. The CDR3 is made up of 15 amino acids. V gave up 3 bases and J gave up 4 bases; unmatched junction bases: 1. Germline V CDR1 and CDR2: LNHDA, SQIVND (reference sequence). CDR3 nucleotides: TGTGCCAGTAGTATCGGACTAGCGGGATACAATGAGCAGTTCTTC. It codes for CASSIGLAGYNEQFF.

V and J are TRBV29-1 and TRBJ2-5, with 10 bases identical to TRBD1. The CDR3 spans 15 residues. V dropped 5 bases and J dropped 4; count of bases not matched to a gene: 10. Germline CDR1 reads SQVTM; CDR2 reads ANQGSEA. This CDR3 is CSVKKTGGIGETQYF. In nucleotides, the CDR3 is TGCAGCGTTAAAAAGACAGGGGGCATCGGAGAGACCCAGTACTTC.

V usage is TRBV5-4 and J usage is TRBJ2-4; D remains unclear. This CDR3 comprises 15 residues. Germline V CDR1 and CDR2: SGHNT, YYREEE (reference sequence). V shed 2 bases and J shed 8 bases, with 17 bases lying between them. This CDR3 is CASSFTPRSVDIQYF. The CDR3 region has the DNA TGTGCCAGCAGCTTCACCCCCCGGTCGGTGGACATTCAGTACTTC.

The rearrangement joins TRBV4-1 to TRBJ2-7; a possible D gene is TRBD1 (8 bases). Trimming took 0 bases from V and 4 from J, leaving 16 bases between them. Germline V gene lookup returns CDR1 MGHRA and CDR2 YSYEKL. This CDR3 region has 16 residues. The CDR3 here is CASSQDPTGGEYEQYF. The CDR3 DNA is TGCGCCAGCAGCCAAGACCCCACAGGGGGGGAGTACGAGCAGTACTTC.

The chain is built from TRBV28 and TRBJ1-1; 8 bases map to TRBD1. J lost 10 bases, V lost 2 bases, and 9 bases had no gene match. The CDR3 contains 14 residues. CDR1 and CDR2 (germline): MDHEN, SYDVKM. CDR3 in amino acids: CASSLEGDRRGAFF. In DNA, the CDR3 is TGTGCCAGCAGTTTAGAAGGGGACAGGAGGGGAGCTTTCTTT. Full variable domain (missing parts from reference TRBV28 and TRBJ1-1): DVKVTQSSRYLVKRTGEKVFLECVQDMDHENMFWYRQDPGLGLRLIYFSYDVKMKEKGDIPEGYSVSREKKERFSLILESASTNQTSMYLCASSLEGDRRGAFFGQGTRLTVV.

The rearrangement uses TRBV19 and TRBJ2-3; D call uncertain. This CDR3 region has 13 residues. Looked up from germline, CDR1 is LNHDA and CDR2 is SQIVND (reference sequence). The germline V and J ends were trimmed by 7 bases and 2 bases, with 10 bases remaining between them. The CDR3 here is CASTESNTDTQYF. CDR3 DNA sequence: TGTGCCAGTACCGAATCCAACACAGATACGCAGTATTTT.

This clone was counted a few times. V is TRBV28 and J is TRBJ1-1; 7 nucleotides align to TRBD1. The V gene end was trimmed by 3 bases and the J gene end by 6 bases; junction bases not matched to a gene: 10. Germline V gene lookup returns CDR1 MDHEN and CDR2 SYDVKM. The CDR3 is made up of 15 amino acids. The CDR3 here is CASSFQTGFGAEAFF. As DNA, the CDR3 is TGTGCCAGCAGTTTCCAGACAGGGTTCGGGGCTGAAGCTTTCTTT. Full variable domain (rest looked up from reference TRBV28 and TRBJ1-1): DVKVTQSSRYLVKRTGEKVFLECVQDMDHENMFWYRQDPGLGLRLIYFSYDVKMKEKGDIPEGYSVSREKKERFSLILESASTNQTSMYLCASSFQTGFGAEAFFGQGTRLTVV.

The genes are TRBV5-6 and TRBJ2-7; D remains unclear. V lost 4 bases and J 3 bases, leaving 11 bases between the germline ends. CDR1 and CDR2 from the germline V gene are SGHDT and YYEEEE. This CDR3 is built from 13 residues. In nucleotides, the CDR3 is TGTGCCAGCAGCGGCGACAAAAACTACGAGCAGTACTTC. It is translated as CASSGDKNYEQYF.

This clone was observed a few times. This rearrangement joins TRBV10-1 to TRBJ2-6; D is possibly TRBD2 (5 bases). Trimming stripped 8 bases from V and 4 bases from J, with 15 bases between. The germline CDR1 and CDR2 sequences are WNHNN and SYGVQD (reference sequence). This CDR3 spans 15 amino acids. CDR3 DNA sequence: TGCGCCAGCCGGGAATCGGGTAAGGGGGCCAACGTCCTGACTTTC. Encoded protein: CASRESGKGANVLTF.

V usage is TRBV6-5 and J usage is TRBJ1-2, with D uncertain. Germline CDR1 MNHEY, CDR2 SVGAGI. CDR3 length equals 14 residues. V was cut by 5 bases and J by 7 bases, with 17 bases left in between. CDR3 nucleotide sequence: TGTGCCAGCAGTCAGGACTCCACATTAGGTGGCTACACCTTC. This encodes CASSQDSTLGGYTF.

The CDR3 DNA sequence: TGCGCCAGCAGCCAAGTGCCTGTGGGCAGCGCCTTCGTGGAGCAGTACTTC. It is translated as CASSQVPVGSAFVEQYF. The V gene is TRBV4-1, the J gene TRBJ2-7; D is unclear. The CDR3 loop spans 17 amino acids. The V gene's germline CDR1 is MGHRA and CDR2 YSYEKL. V lost 1 base and J 7 bases, leaving 23 bases between the germline ends.

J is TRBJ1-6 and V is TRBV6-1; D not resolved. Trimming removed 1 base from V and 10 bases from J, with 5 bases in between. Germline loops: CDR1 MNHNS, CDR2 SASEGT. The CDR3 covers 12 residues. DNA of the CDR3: TGTGCCAGCAGTGAAGGGGCCTCACCCCTCCACTTT. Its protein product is CASSEGASPLHF.

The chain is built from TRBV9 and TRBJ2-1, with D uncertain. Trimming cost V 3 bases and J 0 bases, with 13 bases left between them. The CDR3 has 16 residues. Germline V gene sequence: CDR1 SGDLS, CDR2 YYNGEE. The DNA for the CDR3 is TGTGCCAGCAGCGCCCCGGGCGGCGACTCCTACAATGAGCAGTTCTTC. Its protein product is CASSAPGGDSYNEQFF.

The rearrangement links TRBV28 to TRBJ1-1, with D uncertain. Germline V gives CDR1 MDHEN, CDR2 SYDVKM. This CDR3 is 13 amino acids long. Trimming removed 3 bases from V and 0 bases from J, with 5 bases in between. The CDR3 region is CASSFTVNTEAFF. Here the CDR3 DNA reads TGTGCCAGCAGTTTCACCGTGAACACTGAAGCTTTCTTT.

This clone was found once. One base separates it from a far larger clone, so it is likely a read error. This CDR3 reads CATRIGRADEQYF. In nucleotides, the CDR3 is TGTGCCACCCGAATCGGGAGGGCGGACGAGCAGTACTTC. The chain combines TRBV5-4 with TRBJ2-7, with TRBD2 matching 8 bases. V lost 9 bases, J lost 5 bases, and 10 bases stayed unmatched. Germline CDR1 and CDR2: SGHNT and YYREEE (reference sequence). This CDR3 region has 13 residues.

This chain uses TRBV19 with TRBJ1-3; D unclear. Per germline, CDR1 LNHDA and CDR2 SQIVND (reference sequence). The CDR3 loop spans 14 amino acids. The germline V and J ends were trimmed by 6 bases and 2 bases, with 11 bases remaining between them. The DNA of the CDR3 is TGTGCCAGTAGATCGGTGGCCACTGGAAACACCATATATTTT. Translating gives CASRSVATGNTIYF.

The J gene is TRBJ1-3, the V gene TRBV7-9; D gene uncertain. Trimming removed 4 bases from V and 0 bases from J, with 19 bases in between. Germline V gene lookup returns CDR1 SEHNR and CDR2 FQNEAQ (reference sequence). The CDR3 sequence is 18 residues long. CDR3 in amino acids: CASSYPAGRSSSGNTIYF. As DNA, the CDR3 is TGTGCCAGCAGCTACCCCGCCGGCCGCTCTTCCTCTGGAAACACCATATATTTT.

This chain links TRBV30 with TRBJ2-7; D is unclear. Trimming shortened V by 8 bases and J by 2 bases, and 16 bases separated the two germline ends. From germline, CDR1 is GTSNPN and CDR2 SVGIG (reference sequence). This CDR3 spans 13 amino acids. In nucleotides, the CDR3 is TGTGCCCTGATGTCGACGGCCACCTACGAGCAGTACTTC. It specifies CALMSTATYEQYF.

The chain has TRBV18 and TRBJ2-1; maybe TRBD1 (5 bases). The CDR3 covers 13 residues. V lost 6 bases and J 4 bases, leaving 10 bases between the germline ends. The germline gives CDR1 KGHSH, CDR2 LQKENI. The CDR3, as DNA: TGTGCCAGCTCTTATACAGGTTACAATGAGCAGTTCTTC. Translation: CASSYTGYNEQFF.

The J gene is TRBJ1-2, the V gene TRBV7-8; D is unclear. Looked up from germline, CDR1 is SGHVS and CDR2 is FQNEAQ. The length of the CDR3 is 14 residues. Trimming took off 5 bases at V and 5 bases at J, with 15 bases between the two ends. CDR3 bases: TGTGCCAGCAGCATCGGACCAACGATTTATGGCTACACCTTC. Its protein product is CASSIGPTIYGYTF.